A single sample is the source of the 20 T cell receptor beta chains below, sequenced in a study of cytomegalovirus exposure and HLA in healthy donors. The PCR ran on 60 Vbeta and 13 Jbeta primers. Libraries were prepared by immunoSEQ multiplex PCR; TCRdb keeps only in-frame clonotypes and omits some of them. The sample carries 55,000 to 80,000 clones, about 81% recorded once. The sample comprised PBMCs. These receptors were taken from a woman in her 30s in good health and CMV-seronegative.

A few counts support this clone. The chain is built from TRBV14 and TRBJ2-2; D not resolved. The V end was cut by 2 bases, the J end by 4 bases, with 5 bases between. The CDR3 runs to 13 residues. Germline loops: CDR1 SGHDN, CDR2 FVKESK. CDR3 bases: TGTGCCAGCAGCCAACAAGCCACCGGGGAGCTGTTTTTT. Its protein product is CASSQQATGELFF.

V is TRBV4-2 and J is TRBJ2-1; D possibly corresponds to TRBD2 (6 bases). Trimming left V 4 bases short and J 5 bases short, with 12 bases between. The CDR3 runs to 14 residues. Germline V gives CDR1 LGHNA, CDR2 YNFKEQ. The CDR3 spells CASSLGLPDNEQFF. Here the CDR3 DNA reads TGTGCCAGCAGCCTGGGACTCCCTGACAATGAGCAGTTCTTC.

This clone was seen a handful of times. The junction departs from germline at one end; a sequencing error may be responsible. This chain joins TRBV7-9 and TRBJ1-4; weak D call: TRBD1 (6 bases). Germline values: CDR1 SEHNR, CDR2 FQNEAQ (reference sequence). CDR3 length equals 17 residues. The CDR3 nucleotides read TGTTCCAGCAGCCCTCGCCAGGGGAGCTACACTAATGAAAAACTGTTTTTT. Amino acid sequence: CSSSPRQGSYTNEKLFF.

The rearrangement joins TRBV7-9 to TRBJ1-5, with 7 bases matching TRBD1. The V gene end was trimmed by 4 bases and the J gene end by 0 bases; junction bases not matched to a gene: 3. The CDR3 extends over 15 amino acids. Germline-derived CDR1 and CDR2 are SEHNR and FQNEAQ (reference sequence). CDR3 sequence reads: CASSSWDSSNQPQHF. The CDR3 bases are TGTGCCAGCAGCTCCTGGGACAGTAGCAATCAGCCCCAGCATTTT.

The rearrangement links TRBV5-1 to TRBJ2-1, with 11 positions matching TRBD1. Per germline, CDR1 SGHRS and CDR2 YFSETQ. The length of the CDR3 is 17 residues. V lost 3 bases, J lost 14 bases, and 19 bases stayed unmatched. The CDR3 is CASSSGQGGASAGMKFF. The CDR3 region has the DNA TGCGCCAGCAGCTCGGGACAGGGGGGAGCTAGCGCGGGAATGAAGTTCTTC.

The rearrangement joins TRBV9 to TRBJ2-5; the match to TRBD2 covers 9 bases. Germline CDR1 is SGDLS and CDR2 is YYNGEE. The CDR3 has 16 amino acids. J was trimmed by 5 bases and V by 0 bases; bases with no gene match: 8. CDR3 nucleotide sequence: TGTGCCAGCAGCGTAGGGAGCGGGAGGAACGCGGAGACCCAGTACTTC. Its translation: CASSVGSGRNAETQYF.

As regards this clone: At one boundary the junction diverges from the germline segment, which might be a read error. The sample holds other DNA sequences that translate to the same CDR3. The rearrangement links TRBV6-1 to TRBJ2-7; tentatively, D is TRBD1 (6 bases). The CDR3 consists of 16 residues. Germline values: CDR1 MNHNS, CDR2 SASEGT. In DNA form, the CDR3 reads TGTGCCAGTAGTGAACAGGGTGGCAGGGGACACTACGAGCAGTACTTC. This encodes CASSEQGGRGHYEQYF.

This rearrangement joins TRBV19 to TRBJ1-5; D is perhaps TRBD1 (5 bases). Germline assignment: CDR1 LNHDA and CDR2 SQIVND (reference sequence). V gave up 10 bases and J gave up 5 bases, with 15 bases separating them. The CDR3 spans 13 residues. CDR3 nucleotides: TGTGCCACCAGGGAGGGCCTGTATCAGCCCCAGCATTTT. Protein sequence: CATREGLYQPQHF.

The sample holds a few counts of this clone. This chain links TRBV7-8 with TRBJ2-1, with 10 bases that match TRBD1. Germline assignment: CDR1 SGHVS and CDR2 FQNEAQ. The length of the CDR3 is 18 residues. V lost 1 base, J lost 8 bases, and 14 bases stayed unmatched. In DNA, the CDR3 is TGTGCCAGCAGCTTAGAGTGGACCGGGACAGGGGTTTTCCATGAGCAGTTCTTC. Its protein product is CASSLEWTGTGVFHEQFF.

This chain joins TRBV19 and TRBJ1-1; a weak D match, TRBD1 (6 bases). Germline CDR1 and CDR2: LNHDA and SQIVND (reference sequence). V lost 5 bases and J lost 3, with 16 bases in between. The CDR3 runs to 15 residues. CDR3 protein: CASSVVGQSYTEAFF. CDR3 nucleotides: TGTGCCAGTAGTGTAGTTGGACAGTCGTACACTGAAGCTTTCTTT.

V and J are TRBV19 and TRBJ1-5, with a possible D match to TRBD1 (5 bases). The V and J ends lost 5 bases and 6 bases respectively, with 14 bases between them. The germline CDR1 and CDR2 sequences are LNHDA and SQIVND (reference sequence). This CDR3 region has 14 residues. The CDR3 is CASSQGRAIQPQHF. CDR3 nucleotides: TGTGCCAGTAGTCAGGGCAGGGCAATTCAGCCCCAGCATTTT.

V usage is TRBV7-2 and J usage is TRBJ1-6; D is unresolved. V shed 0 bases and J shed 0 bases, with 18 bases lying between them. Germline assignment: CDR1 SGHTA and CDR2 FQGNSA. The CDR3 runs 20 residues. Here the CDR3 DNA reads TGTGCCAGCAGCTTAGCCACAGCATGGCCCCTAAGCTCCTATAATTCACCCCTCCACTTT. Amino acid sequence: CASSLATAWPLSSYNSPLHF.

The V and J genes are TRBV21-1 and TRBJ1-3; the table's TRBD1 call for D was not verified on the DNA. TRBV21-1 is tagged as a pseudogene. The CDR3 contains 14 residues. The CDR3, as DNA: TGTGCCAGCAGCAGGGGACAGGGGGGAAACACCATATATTTT. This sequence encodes CASSRGQGGNTIYF.

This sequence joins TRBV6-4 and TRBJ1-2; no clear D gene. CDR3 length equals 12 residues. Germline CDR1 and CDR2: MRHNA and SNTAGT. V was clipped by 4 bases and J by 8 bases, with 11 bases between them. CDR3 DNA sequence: TGTGCCAGCAGTGGAGTTTTGGGCGGCTACACCTTC. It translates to CASSGVLGGYTF.

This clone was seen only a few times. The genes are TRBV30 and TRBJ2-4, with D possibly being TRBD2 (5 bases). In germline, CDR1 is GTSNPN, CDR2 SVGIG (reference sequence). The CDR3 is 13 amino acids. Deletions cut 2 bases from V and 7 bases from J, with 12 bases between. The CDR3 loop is CAWSLGSGNIQYF. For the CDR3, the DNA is TGTGCCTGGAGTTTAGGGTCGGGGAACATTCAGTACTTC. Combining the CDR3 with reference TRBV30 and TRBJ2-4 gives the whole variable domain SQTIHQWPATLVQPVGSPLSLECTVEGTSNPNLYWYRQAAGRGLQLLFYSVGIGQISSEVPQNLSASRPQDRQFILSSKKLLLSDSGFYLCAWSLGSGNIQYFGAGTRLSVL.

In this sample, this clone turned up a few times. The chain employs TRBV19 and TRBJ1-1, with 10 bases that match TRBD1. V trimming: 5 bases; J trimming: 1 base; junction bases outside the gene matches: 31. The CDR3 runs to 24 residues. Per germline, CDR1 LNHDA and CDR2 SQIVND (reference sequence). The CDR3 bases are TGTGCCAGTAGTCTCCCCGGGGGTCTCACTATGATTGTGGGGACAGGGGATGGGAACACTGAAGCTTTCTTT. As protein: CASSLPGGLTMIVGTGDGNTEAFF.

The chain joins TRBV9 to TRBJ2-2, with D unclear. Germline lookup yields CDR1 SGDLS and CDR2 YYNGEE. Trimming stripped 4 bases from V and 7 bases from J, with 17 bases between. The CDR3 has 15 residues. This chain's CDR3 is CASSPRFSLIGELFF. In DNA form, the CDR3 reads TGTGCCAGCAGCCCCCGATTCAGTCTCATCGGGGAGCTGTTTTTT.

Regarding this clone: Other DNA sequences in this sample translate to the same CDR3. The CDR3 region has the DNA TGTGCCAGCAGCGTCGGGACAGGGGGCATTGACTATGGCTACACCTTC. This sequence encodes CASSVGTGGIDYGYTF. The V call is TRBV11-2, the J call TRBJ1-2; TRBD1 matches 12 bases. J was trimmed by 3 bases and V by 5 bases; bases with no gene match: 7. The germline V gene encodes CDR1 SGHAT and CDR2 FQNNGV. The CDR3 spans 16 residues. Full variable domain (missing parts from reference TRBV11-2 and TRBJ1-2): EAGVAQSPRYKIIEKRQSVAFWCNPISGHATLYWYQQILGQGPKLLIQFQNNGVVDDSQLPKDRFSAERLKGVDSTLKIQPAKLEDSAVYLCASSVGTGGIDYGYTFGSGTRLTVV.

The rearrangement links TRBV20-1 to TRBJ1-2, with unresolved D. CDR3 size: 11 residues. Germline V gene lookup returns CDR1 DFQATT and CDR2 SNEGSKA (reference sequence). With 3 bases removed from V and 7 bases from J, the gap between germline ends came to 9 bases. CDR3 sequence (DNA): TGCAGTGCTAGTAACGAGGGTGGCTACACCTTC. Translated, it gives CSASNEGGYTF.

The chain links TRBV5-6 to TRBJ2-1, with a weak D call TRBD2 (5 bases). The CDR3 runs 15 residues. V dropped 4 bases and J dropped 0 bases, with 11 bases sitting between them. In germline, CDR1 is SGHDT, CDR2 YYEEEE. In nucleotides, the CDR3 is TGTGCCAGCAGCAGCGGAGGCCTCTCCTACAATGAGCAGTTCTTC. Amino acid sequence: CASSSGGLSYNEQFF.